The 10 T cell receptor beta chains below were found in one sample sequenced in a study of blood T cell repertoires in COVID-19. The assay was immunoSEQ multiplex PCR, and TCRdb's table has in-frame clones only and misses some. This repertoire shows approximately 150,000 clones, roughly four fifths found once; its top ten account for about 15%. Sequencing was performed on peripheral blood. These receptors all stem from a human donor with acute or convalescent COVID-19. The donor label of this sample is uncertain.

The chain links TRBV30 to TRBJ1-4; D remains ambiguous. Germline assignment: CDR1 GTSNPN and CDR2 SVGIG (reference sequence). Trimming took off 3 bases at V and 12 bases at J, with 11 bases between the two ends. The CDR3 contains 11 residues. CDR3 sequence: CAWSPNLELFF. The CDR3 coding sequence is TGTGCCTGGAGCCCTAACCTTGAACTGTTTTTT.

The chain recombines TRBV7-9 with TRBJ1-4; D ambiguous. From germline, CDR1 is SEHNR and CDR2 FQNEAQ (reference sequence). The V end was cut by 5 bases, the J end by 7 bases, with 8 bases between. This CDR3 has 12 amino acids. The CDR3 reads CASSQDFEKLFF. The CDR3 region has the DNA TGTGCCAGCAGCCAAGACTTTGAAAAACTGTTTTTT.

The chain recombines TRBV23-1 with TRBJ1-6, with D perhaps matching TRBD1 (6 bases). TRBV23-1 is an ORF; its function is uncertain. CDR3 size: 17 residues. With 2 bases removed from V and 9 bases from J, the gap between germline ends came to 20 bases. The CDR3 bases are TGCGCCAGCAGTCAAAACACAGGGTCGGTTCGGGGTTCACCCCTCCACTTT. It encodes CASSQNTGSVRGSPLHF.

This clone showed up just once. The chain joins TRBV3-1 (or the pseudogene TRBV3-2) to TRBJ2-3, with TRBD1 as a possible D gene (5 bases). The germline V gene encodes CDR1 LGHDT and CDR2 YNNKEL (reference sequence). The ends were cut back, 6 bases at V and 5 bases at J, with 12 bases in the middle. The CDR3 is 13 amino acids. This CDR3 is CASSQTDIDTQYF. CDR3 nucleotides: TGTGCCAGCAGTCAGACGGACATAGATACGCAGTATTTT.

This chain links TRBV19 with TRBJ2-3; 7 nucleotides align to TRBD1. Germline V gives CDR1 LNHDA, CDR2 SQIVND (reference sequence). There are 18 residues in the CDR3. V lost 4 bases and J lost 3; bases outside the gene matches: 16. The CDR3 nucleotides read TGTGCCAGTAGTACATACAGGGGCGAAAGCGAGGGTACAGATACGCAGTATTTT. It encodes CASSTYRGESEGTDTQYF.

The CDR3 region is CASRKQGVSQGGYTF. The CDR3 DNA follows: TGTGCCAGCAGAAAACAGGGAGTGTCACAGGGTGGCTACACCTTC. The V call is TRBV6-6, the J call TRBJ1-2; a possible D gene is TRBD1 (6 bases). Germline CDR1 and CDR2: MNHNY and SVGAGI (reference sequence). V lost 6 bases, J lost 7 bases, and 21 bases lay in between. This CDR3 comprises 15 residues.

V usage is TRBV10-3 and J usage is TRBJ1-3; 9 bases fit TRBD1. The CDR3 covers 21 residues. J gave up 3 bases and V 1 base, and 19 bases lay outside the gene matches. Germline values: CDR1 ENHRY, CDR2 SYGVKD. This chain's CDR3 is CAISELNRDREHSRHGNTIYF. As DNA, the CDR3 is TGTGCCATCAGTGAGTTAAACCGGGACAGGGAACACTCAAGACATGGAAACACCATATATTTT.

V and J are TRBV18 and TRBJ2-1; D not certain. The germline gives CDR1 KGHSH, CDR2 LQKENI. The length of the CDR3 is 12 residues. Trimming took 2 bases from V and 8 from J, leaving 7 bases between them. The chain's CDR3 is CASSPVRDEQFF. The DNA for the CDR3 is TGTGCCAGCTCACCAGTCCGGGATGAGCAGTTCTTC.

V gene TRBV6-4 combines with J gene TRBJ2-2; D not resolved. CDR1 is MRHNA, CDR2 SNTAGT, per germline. CDR3 length equals 14 residues. The V end was cut by 0 bases, the J end by 4 bases, with 6 bases between. The CDR3 reads CASSDSLSTGELFF. DNA for the CDR3: TGTGCCAGCAGTGACTCACTTAGCACCGGGGAGCTGTTTTTT.

V usage is TRBV19 and J usage is TRBJ1-2; 7 nucleotides match TRBD1. The CDR3 loop spans 14 amino acids. V lost 8 bases to trimming and J lost 7 bases; unmatched junction nucleotides: 13. Germline V gene data show CDR1 as LNHDA and CDR2 as SQIVND (reference sequence). CDR3 residues: CASFPQRGHGGYTF. In nucleotides, the CDR3 is TGTGCCAGTTTTCCACAAAGGGGGCATGGTGGCTACACCTTC.